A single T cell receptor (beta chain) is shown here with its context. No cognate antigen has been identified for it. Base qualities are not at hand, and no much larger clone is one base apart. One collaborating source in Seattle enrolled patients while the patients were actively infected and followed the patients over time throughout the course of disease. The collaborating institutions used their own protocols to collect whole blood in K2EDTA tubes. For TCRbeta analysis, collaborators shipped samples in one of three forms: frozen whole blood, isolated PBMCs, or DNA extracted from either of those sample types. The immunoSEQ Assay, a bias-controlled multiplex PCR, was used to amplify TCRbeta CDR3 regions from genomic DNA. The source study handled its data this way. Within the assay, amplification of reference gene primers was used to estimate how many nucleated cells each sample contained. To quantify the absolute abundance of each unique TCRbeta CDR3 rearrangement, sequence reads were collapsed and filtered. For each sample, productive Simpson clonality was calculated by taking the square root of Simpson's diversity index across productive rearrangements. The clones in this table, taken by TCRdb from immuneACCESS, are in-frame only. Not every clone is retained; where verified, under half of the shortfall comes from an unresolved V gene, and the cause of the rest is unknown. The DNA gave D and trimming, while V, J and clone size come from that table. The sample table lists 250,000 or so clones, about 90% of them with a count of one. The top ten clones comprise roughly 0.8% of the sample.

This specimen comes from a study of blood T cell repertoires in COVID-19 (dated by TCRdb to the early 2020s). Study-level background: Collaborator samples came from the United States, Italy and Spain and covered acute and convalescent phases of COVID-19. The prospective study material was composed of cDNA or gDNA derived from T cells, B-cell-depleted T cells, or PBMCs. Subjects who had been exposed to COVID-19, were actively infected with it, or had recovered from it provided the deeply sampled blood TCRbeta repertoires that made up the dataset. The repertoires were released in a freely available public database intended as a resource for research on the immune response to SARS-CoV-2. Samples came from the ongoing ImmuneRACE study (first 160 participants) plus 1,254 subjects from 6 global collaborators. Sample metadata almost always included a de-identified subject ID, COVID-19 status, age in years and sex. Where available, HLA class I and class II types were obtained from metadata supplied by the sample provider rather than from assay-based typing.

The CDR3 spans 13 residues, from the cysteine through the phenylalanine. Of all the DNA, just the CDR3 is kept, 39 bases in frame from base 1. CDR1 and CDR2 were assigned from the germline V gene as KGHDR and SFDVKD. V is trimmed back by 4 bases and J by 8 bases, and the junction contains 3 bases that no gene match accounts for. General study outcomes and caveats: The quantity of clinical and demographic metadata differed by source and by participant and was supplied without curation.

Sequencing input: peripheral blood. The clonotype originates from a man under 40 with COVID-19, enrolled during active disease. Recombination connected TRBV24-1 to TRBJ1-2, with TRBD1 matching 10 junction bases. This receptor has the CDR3 CATSDGQGVGYTF. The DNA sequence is TGTGCCACCAGTGACGGACAGGGGGTAGGCTACACCTTC.